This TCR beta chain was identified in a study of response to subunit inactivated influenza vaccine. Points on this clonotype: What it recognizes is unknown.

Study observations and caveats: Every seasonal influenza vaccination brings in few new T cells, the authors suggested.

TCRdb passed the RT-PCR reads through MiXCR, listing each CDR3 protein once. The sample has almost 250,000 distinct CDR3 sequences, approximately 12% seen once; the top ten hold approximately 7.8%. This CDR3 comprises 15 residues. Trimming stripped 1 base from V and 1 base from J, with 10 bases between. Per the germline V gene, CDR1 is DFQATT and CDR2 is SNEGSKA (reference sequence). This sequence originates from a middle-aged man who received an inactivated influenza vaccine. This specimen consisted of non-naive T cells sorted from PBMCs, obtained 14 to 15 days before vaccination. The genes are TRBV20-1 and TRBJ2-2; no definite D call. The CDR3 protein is CSARVPVGNTGELFF. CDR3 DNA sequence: TGCAGTGCTAGAGTCCCCGTCGGGAACACCGGGGAGCTGTTTTTT.